This TCR beta chain is drawn from a study of shared clonotypes between healthy human individuals. Study-level information: Participating donors consisted of a couple of women and a few men aged 18 to 49. Points from the study as a whole: Generally, naive subsets (rather than memory subsets) showed larger estimated richness.

The CDR3 spans 11 residues. V gave up 10 bases and J gave up 5 bases, with 11 bases separating them. The germline V gene encodes CDR1 ENHRY and CDR2 SYGVKD. Assay used: immunoSEQ multiplex PCR; TCRdb lists only in-frame clones, some missing. The sample contains 2,500,000 or so clones, around nine tenths of which appear only once. A word on this clone: Its antigen is currently unknown.

The sample taken for sequencing was naive CD4+ T cells sorted from blood. The subset was: CD45RA+ positively selected. This receptor was obtained from a man between 18 and 29 years old in good health. V usage is TRBV10-3 and J usage is TRBJ1-2; D perhaps matches TRBD1 (5 bases). The CDR3 nucleotides are TGTGCCACCAAAGGGGTGTATGGCTACACCTTC. This encodes CATKGVYGYTF.